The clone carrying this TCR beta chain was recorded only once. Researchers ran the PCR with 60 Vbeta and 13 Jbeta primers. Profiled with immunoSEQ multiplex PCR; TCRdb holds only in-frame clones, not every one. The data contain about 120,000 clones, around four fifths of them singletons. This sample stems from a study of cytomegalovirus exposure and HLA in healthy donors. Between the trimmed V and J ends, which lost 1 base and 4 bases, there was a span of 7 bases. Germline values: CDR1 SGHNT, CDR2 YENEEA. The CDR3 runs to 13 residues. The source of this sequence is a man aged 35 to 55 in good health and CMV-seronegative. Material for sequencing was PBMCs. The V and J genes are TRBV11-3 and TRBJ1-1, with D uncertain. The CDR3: CASSLGMSTEAFF. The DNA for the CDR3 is TGTGCCAGCAGCTTAGGTATGAGCACTGAAGCTTTCTTT.